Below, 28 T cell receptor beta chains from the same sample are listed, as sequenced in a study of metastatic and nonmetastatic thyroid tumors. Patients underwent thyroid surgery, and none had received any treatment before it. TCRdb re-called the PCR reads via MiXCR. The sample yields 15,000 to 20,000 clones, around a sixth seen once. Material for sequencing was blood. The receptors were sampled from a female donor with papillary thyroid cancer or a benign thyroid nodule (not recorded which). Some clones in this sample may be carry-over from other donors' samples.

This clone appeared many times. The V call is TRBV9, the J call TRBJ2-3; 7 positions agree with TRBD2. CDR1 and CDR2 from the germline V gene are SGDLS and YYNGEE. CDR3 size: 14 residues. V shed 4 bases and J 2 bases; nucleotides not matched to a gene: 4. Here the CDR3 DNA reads TGTGCCAGCAGCCGAGCGGGGACCACAGATACGCAGTATTTT. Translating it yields CASSRAGTTDTQYF.

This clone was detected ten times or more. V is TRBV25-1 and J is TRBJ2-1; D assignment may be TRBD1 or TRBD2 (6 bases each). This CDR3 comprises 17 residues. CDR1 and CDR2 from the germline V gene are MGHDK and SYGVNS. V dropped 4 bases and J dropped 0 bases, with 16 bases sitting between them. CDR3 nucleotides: TGTGCCAGCAGTGCTCTGGAGGGGGGAAGCTCCTACAATGAGCAGTTCTTC. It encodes CASSALEGGSSYNEQFF.

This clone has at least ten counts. CDR3 protein: CASSGTGGTSSPLHF. The CDR3, as DNA: TGTGCCAGCAGCGGGACAGGGGGGACGTCTTCACCCCTCCACTTT. V usage is TRBV5-4 and J usage is TRBJ1-6, with 11 nucleotides matching TRBD1. This CDR3 comprises 15 residues. V lost 4 bases to trimming and J lost 9 bases; unmatched junction nucleotides: 6. Germline CDR1 reads SGHNT; CDR2 reads YYREEE (reference sequence).

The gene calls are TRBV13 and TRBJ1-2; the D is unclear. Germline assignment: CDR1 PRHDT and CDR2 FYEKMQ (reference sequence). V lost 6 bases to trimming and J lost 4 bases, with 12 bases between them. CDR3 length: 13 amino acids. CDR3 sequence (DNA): TGTGCCAGCAGAGAAGAACTAACCTATGGCTACACCTTC. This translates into CASREELTYGYTF.

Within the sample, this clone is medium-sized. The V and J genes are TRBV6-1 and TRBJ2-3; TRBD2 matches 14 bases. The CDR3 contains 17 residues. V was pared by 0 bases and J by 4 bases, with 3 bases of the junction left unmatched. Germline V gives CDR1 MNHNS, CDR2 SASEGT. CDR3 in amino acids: CASSEAGTSGSADTQYF. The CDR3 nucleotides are TGTGCCAGCAGTGAAGCGGGGACTAGCGGGAGTGCAGATACGCAGTATTTT.

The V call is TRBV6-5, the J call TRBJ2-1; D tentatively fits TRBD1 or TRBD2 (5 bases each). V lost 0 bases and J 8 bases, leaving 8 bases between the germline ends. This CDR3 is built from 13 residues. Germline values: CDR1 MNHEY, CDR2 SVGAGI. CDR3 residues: CASSYSRGDEQFF. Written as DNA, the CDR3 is TGTGCCAGCAGTTACTCGAGAGGGGATGAGCAGTTCTTC.

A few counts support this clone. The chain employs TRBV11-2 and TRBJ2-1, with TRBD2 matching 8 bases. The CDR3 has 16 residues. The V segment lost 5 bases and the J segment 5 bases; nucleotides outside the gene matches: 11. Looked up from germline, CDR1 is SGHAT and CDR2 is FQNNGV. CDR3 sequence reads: CASSKSGGLAHNEQFF. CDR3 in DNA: TGTGCCAGCAGCAAGTCGGGGGGGCTGGCTCACAATGAGCAGTTCTTC. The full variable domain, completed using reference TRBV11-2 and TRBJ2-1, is EAGVAQSPRYKIIEKRQSVAFWCNPISGHATLYWYQQILGQGPKLLIQFQNNGVVDDSQLPKDRFSAERLKGVDSTLKIQPAKLEDSAVYLCASSKSGGLAHNEQFFGPGTRLTVL.

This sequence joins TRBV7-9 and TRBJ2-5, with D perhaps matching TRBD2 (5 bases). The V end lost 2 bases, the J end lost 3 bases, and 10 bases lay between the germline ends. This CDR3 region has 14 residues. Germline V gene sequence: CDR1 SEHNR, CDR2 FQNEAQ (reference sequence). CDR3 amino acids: CASSLSGSKETQYF. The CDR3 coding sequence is TGTGCCAGCAGCTTATCGGGATCGAAAGAGACCCAGTACTTC.

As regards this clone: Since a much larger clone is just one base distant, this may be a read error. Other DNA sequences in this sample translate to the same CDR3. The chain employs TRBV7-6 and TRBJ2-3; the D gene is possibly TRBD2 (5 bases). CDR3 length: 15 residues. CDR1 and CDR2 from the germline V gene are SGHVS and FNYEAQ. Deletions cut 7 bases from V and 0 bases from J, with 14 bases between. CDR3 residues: CASTPLAVSTDTQYF. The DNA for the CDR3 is TGTGCCAGCACCCCCCTAGCTGTTAGCACAGATACGCAGTATTTT. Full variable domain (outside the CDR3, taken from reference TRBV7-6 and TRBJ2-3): GAGVSQSPRYKVTKRGQDVALRCDPISGHVSLYWYRQALGQGPEFLTYFNYEAQQDKSGLPNDRFSAERPEGSISTLTIQRTEQRDSAMYRCASTPLAVSTDTQYFGPGTRLTVL.

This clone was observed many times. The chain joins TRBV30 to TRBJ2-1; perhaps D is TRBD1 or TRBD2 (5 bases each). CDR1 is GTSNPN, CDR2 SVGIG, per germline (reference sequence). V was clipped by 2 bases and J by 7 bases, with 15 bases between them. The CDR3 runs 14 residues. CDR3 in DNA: TGTGCCTGGAGTACGGGACCCACGAGGAATGAGCAGTTCTTC. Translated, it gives CAWSTGPTRNEQFF.

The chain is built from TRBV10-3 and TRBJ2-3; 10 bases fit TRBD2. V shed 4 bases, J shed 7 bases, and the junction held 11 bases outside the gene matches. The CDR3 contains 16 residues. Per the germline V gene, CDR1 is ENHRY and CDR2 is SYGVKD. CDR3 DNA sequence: TGTGCCATCAGTGCTGGACTAGCGGTAAGTCAATATACGCAGTATTTT. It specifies CAISAGLAVSQYTQYF.

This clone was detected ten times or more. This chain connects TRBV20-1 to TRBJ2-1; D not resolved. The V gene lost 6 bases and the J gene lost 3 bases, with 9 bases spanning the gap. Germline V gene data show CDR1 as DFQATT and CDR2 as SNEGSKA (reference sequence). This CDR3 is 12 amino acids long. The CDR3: CSAAASYNEQFF. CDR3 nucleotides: TGCAGTGCCGCCGCCAGCTACAATGAGCAGTTCTTC.

The CDR3 protein is CASSDPPGGEAFF. Written as DNA, the CDR3 is TGTGCCAGCAGTGATCCGCCAGGGGGAGAAGCTTTCTTT. This rearrangement joins TRBV6-1 to TRBJ1-1, with TRBD1 matching 7 bases. This CDR3 contains 13 residues. With 3 bases clipped from V and 8 bases from J, the junction kept 6 bases outside the gene matches. From germline, CDR1 is MNHNS and CDR2 SASEGT.

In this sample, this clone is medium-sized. DNA for the CDR3: TGTGCCAGCTTCGCGGGGGGAGGCTACACCTTC. Its translation is CASFAGGGYTF. V usage is TRBV12-3 or TRBV12-4 and J usage is TRBJ1-2; tentative D call: TRBD1 (5 bases). Trimming removed 8 bases from V and 8 bases from J, with 12 bases in between. The CDR3 length is 11 residues.

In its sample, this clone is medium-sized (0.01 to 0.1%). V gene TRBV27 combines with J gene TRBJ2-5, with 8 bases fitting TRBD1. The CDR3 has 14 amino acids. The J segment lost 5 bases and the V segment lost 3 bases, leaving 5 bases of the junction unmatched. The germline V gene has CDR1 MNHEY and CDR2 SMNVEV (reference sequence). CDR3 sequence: CASSFLRGLETQYF. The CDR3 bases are TGTGCCAGCAGTTTCCTCAGGGGGCTGGAGACCCAGTACTTC.

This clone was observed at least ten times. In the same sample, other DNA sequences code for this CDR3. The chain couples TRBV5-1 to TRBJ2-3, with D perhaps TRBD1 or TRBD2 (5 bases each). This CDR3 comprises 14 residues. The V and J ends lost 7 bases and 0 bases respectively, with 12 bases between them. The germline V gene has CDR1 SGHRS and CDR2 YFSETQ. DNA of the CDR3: TGCGCCAGCGTGAGGGGCGGTAGCACAGATACGCAGTATTTT. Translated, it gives CASVRGGSTDTQYF.

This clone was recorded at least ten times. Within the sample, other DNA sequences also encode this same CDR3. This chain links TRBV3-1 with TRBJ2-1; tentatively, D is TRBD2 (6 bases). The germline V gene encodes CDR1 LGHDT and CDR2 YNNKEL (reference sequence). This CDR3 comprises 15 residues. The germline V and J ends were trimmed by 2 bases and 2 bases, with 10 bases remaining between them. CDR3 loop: CASSQYGTPYNEQFF. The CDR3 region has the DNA TGTGCCAGCAGCCAATATGGGACTCCCTACAATGAGCAGTTCTTC.

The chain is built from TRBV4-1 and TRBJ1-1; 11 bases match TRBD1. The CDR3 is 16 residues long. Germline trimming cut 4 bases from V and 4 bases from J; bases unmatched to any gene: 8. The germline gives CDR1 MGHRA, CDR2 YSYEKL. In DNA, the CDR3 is TGCGCCAGCAGCCGGACCGGGACAGGGGGTTTCACTGAAGCTTTCTTT. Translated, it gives CASSRTGTGGFTEAFF.

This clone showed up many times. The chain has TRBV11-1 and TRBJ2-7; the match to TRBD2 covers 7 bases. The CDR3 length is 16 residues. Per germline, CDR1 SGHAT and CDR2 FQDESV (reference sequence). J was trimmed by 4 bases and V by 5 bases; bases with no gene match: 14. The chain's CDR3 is CASSLQAGSGYYEQYF. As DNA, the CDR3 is TGTGCCAGCAGCCTCCAAGCGGGTAGCGGGTATTACGAGCAGTACTTC.

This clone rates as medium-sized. DNA of the CDR3: TGTGCTAGTGGGGTAGGGGGCTCAACAGATACGCAGTATTTT. Protein: CASGVGGSTDTQYF. The chain links TRBV12-5 to TRBJ2-3; TRBD1 agrees at 7 bases. J lost 3 bases, V lost 6 bases, and 6 bases had no gene match. The CDR3 consists of 14 residues. Per germline, CDR1 LGHNT and CDR2 FRNRAP.

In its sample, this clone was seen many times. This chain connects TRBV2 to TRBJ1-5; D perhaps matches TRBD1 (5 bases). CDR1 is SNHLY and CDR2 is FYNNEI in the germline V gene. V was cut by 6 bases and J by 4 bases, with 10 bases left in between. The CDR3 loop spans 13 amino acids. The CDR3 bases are TGTGCCAGCAGGGGACGTGCAAATCAGCCCCAGCATTTT. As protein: CASRGRANQPQHF. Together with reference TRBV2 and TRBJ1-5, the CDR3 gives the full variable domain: EPEVTQTPSHQVTQMGQEVILRCVPISNHLYFYWYRQILGQKVEFLVSFYNNEISEKSEIFDDQFSVERPDGSNFTLKIRSTKLEDSAMYFCASRGRANQPQHFGDGTRLSIL.

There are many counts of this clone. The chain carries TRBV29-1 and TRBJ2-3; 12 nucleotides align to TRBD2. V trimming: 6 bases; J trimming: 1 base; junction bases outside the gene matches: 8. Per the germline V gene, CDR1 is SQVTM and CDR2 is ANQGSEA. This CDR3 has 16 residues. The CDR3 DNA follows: TGCAGCGTCCCGCGGACTAGCGGGACGCGCACAGATACGCAGTATTTT. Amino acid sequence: CSVPRTSGTRTDTQYF.

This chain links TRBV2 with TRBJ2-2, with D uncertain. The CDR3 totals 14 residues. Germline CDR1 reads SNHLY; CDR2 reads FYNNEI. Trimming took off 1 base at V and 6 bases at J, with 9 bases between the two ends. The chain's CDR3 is CASSEEELAGELFF. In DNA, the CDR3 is TGTGCCAGCAGTGAAGAGGAGTTAGCCGGGGAGCTGTTTTTT. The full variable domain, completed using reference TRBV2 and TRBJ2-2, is EPEVTQTPSHQVTQMGQEVILRCVPISNHLYFYWYRQILGQKVEFLVSFYNNEISEKSEIFDDQFSVERPDGSNFTLKIRSTKLEDSAMYFCASSEEELAGELFFGEGSRLTVL.

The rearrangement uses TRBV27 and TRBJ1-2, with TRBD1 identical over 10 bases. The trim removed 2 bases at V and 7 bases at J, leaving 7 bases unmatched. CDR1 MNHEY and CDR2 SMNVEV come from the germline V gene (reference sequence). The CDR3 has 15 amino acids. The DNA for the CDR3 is TGTGCCAGCAGTTTAGACAGGGGGCGCCTACTTGGCTACACCTTC. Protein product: CASSLDRGRLLGYTF.

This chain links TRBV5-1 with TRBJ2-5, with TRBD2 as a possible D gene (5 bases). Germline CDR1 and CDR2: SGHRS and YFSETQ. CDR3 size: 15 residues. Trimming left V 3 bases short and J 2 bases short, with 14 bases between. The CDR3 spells CASSSGWEIQETQYF. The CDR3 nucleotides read TGCGCCAGCAGCTCGGGGTGGGAGATACAAGAGACCCAGTACTTC.

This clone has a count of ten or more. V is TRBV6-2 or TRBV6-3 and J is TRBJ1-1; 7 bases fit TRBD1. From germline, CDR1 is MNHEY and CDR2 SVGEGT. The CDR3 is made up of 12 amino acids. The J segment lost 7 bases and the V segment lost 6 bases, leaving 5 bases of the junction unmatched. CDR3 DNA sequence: TGTGCCAGCAGCTCGACAGGGTTTGAAGCTTTCTTT. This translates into CASSSTGFEAFF.

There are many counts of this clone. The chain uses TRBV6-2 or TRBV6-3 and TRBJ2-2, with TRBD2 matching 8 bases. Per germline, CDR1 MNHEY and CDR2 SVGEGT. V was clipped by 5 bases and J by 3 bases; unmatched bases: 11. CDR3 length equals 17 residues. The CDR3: CASSDLRGGDHTGELFF. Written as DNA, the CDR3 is TGTGCCAGCAGTGACCTCCGGGGGGGAGATCACACCGGGGAGCTGTTTTTT.

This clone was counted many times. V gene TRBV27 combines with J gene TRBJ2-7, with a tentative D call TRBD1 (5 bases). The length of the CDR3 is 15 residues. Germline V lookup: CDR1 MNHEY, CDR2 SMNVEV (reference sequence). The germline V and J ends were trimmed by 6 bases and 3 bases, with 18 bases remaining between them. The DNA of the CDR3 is TGTGCCAGCAGGGGGCGCTTATCTGTGGACTACGAGCAGTACTTC. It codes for CASRGRLSVDYEQYF.